Below, one T cell receptor beta chain is given with its context. The CDR3 is 15 residues long. Per germline, CDR1 SGDLS and CDR2 YYNGEE. V was pared by 0 bases and J by 3 bases, with 1 base of the junction left unmatched. Data came from immunoSEQ multiplex PCR; TCRdb stores just in-frame clones and leaves some out. This sample yields 62,000 or so clones, of which 75% to 90% are seen a single time; 7.5% to 9% belongs to the top ten. The data were obtained in a study of blood T cell repertoires in COVID-19. Study-level information: PBMCs, B-cell-depleted T cells, or T cells were the source of the cDNA or gDNA that made up the material.

The rearrangement joins TRBV9 to TRBJ2-2; 8 bases agree with TRBD2. Sequencing used peripheral blood. This receptor was identified in a man aged 50-59 years with active COVID-19. This CDR3 is CASSVGRGDTGELFF. The CDR3 DNA follows: TGTGCCAGCAGCGTAGGGCGGGGGGACACCGGGGAGCTGTTTTTT.